A selection of T cell receptor beta chains follows, all from one sample in a study of vaccination effects on CD4 cells after COVID-19. Clones were read by immunoSEQ multiplex PCR, and TCRdb kept only the in-frame ones, dropping some. This table holds approximately 46,000 clones, roughly 74% found once. Antigens for these TCRs are unknown. The sample here was CD4+ T cells from PBMCs cultured without peptide, taken before COVID-19 vaccination. These TCRs come from a human donor who had a prior SARS-CoV-2 infection. Both conserved end residues are part of each CDR3. A D gene is named only where the DNA matches it firmly. Clone size appears in some rows only: once, few, many, or a class for an expanded clone.

>TRBV30|TRBJ2-6|-|-
CAGQSTSGANVLTF
TGTGCCGGACAGTCGACCTCTGGGGCCAACGTCCTGACTTTC
>TRBV15|TRBJ2-1|TRBD2|-
CATSRGPGGRTREQFF
TGTGCCACCAGCAGAGGCCCCGGCGGGAGGACCAGGGAGCAGTTCTTC
>TRBV7-8|TRBJ1-6|TRBD1|-
CASSMGLGTAYSPLHF
TGTGCCAGCAGCATGGGACTTGGGACAGCTTATTCACCCCTCCACTTT
>TRBV5-4|TRBJ2-5|TRBD2|-
CASSLKLAASQETQYF
TGTGCCAGCAGCTTGAAGCTAGCGGCGAGCCAAGAGACCCAGTACTTC
>TRBV30|TRBJ2-1|TRBD2|-
CAWVRLAANNEQFF
TGTGCCTGGGTCCGACTAGCGGCCAACAATGAGCAGTTCTTC
>TRBV3-1/TRBV3-2|TRBJ2-5|-|-
CASSQGFAAIPQETQYF
TGTGCCAGCAGCCAAGGGTTTGCAGCGATACCCCAAGAGACCCAGTACTTC
>TRBV19|TRBJ1-1|TRBD1|-
CASSIRGTEAFF
TGTGCCAGTAGTATCAGGGGGACTGAAGCTTTCTTT
>TRBV7-8|TRBJ1-6|TRBD1|-
CASSINRGRNYNSPLHF
TGTGCCAGCAGCATCAACAGGGGGCGAAACTATAATTCACCCCTCCACTTT
>TRBV3-1/TRBV3-2|TRBJ1-2|-|-
CASSHLEVRSYGYTF
TGTGCCAGCAGCCATCTGGAGGTTCGGAGCTATGGCTACACCTTC
>TRBV4-1|TRBJ2-7|-|-
CASSQPGQGGGYEQYF
TGCGCCAGCAGCCAGCCCGGACAGGGCGGGGGGTACGAGCAGTACTTC
>TRBV15|TRBJ1-2|-|-
CATSRVRADGYTF
TGTGCCACCAGCAGAGTCAGGGCGGATGGCTACACCTTC
>TRBV9|TRBJ1-3|-|few
CASSVTPLGGNTIYF
TGTGCCAGCAGCGTCACCCCGCTGGGGGGAAACACCATATATTTT
>TRBV2|TRBJ2-1|-|-
CASSEARAAYNEQFF
TGTGCCAGCAGTGAAGCTAGGGCAGCCTACAATGAGCAGTTCTTC
>TRBV11-3|TRBJ2-7|TRBD1|-
CASSRSGTGGAEQYF
TGTGCCAGCAGCCGAAGCGGGACAGGGGGCGCCGAGCAGTACTTC
>TRBV15|TRBJ2-1|-|-
CATSRESAGWSYNEQFF
TGTGCCACCAGCAGAGAATCAGCAGGGTGGTCCTACAATGAGCAGTTCTTC
>TRBV24-1|TRBJ1-1|-|few
CATSSNAMNTEAFF
TGTGCCACCAGTTCGAATGCTATGAACACTGAAGCTTTCTTT
>TRBV12-3/TRBV12-4|TRBJ1-6|-|-
CASSLTNSLHF
TGTGCCAGCAGTTTGACAAACTCCCTCCACTTT
>TRBV5-1|TRBJ2-7|TRBD2|-
CASSPDSGGSSYEQYF
TGCGCCAGCAGCCCCGATAGCGGGGGTAGCTCCTACGAGCAGTACTTC
>TRBV7-3|TRBJ2-5|-|-
CASSSSLQETQYF
TGTGCCAGCAGCTCCTCCCTTCAAGAGACCCAGTACTTC
>TRBV6-5|TRBJ2-7|TRBD1|-
CASRGTGLYEQYF
TGTGCCAGCAGGGGGACAGGGCTATACGAGCAGTACTTC
>TRBV5-8|TRBJ1-2|-|few
CASSYDTNYGYTF
TGTGCCAGCAGCTACGATACTAACTATGGCTACACCTTC
>TRBV9|TRBJ1-2|-|-
CASSVEPTSRGGYTF
TGTGCCAGCAGCGTAGAGCCCACTAGCAGGGGTGGCTACACCTTC
>TRBV19|TRBJ2-1|-|-
CASSITGSDEQFF
TGTGCCAGTAGTATTACGGGGAGCGATGAGCAGTTCTTC
>TRBV20-1|TRBJ2-3|-|few
CSASRGVFTDTQYF
TGCAGTGCTAGTCGTGGGGTATTCACAGATACGCAGTATTTT
>TRBV11-2|TRBJ2-5|-|once
CASSPVRRFGQETQYF
TGTGCCAGCAGCCCGGTTAGGAGGTTTGGTCAAGAGACCCAGTACTTC
>TRBV15|TRBJ2-7|-|-
CATSREVSGNYEQYF
TGTGCCACCAGCAGAGAAGTCAGCGGTAATTACGAGCAGTACTTC
>TRBV9|TRBJ1-2|-|-
CASSVGVGVNYGYTF
TGTGCCAGCAGCGTAGGGGTAGGGGTGAACTATGGCTACACCTTC
>TRBV9|TRBJ2-5|TRBD2|-
CASSVGRQGGETQYF
TGTGCCAGCAGCGTAGGGAGGCAGGGAGGGGAGACCCAGTACTTC
>TRBV7-8|TRBJ1-5|-|few
CASSLAGGENQPQHF
TGTGCCAGCAGCTTAGCAGGGGGTGAAAATCAGCCCCAGCATTTT
>TRBV5-4|TRBJ1-3|-|-
CASSSTFGFSGNTIYF
TGTGCCAGCAGCTCGACTTTTGGGTTCTCTGGAAACACCATATATTTT
>TRBV3-1/TRBV3-2|TRBJ2-5|TRBD2|few
CASSQAPGLAQYF
TGTGCCAGCAGCCAAGCCCCGGGACTAGCACAGTACTTC
>TRBV7-2|TRBJ2-4|-|-
CASSAGIAKNIQYF
TGTGCCAGCAGCGCCGGGATAGCCAAAAACATTCAGTACTTC
>TRBV7-3|TRBJ2-3|TRBD1|once
CASSGTGMTDTQYF
TGTGCCAGCAGCGGGACAGGGATGACAGATACGCAGTATTTT
>TRBV3-1/TRBV3-2|TRBJ2-1|-|-
CASSQAPPGAADNEQFF
TGTGCCAGCAGCCAAGCGCCTCCAGGAGCGGCGGACAATGAGCAGTTCTTC
>TRBV24-1|TRBJ2-2|-|-
CATRHLDTGELFF
TGTGCCACCAGACACCTTGACACCGGGGAGCTGTTTTTT
>TRBV5-1|TRBJ1-2|-|-
CASSFAPATNYGYTF
TGCGCCAGCAGCTTCGCCCCGGCCACAAACTATGGCTACACCTTC
>TRBV4-2|TRBJ1-1|-|-
CASSQVSYKKNTEAFF
TGTGCCAGCAGCCAAGTCTCCTACAAAAAGAACACTGAAGCTTTCTTT
>TRBV7-7|TRBJ2-3|-|-
CASRPRLNRGVGTQYF
TGTGCTAGCAGACCCCGTTTGAATAGGGGGGTTGGGACGCAGTATTTT
>TRBV6-5|TRBJ1-2|TRBD1|-
CASRREQGSPYGYTF
TGTGCCAGCAGACGTGAACAGGGGAGCCCCTATGGCTACACCTTC
>TRBV4-3|TRBJ2-7|TRBD2|-
CASSQDRTSGEYEQYF
TGCGCCAGCAGCCAAGATAGGACTAGCGGAGAATACGAGCAGTACTTC
>TRBV14|TRBJ2-2|-|-
CASSPKIRGPRRTGELFF
TGTGCCAGCAGCCCTAAGATTCGGGGGCCCCGGCGCACCGGGGAGCTGTTTTTT
>TRBV9|TRBJ2-2|-|-
CASSATQGTYGELFF
TGTGCCAGCAGCGCCACACAGGGGACTTACGGGGAGCTGTTTTTT
>TRBV7-3|TRBJ1-5|TRBD1|-
CASSLSRGGASGGGQPQHF
TGTGCCAGCAGCTTAAGCCGAGGGGGAGCTTCAGGGGGTGGGCAGCCCCAGCATTTT
>TRBV11-3|TRBJ2-2|-|-
CASSLSSGGTGELFF
TGTGCCAGCAGCTTATCAAGCGGCGGCACCGGGGAGCTGTTTTTT
>TRBV9|TRBJ2-2|-|-
CASSTLDRSANTGELFF
TGTGCCAGCAGCACTTTAGACAGATCCGCGAACACCGGGGAGCTGTTTTTT
>TRBV5-6|TRBJ1-1|-|-
CASSDRGKGTEAFF
TGTGCCAGCAGTGATAGGGGCAAGGGGACTGAAGCTTTCTTT
>TRBV5-1|TRBJ1-3|-|-
CASSLDGSTGNTIYF
TGCGCCAGCAGCTTGGACGGCAGTACTGGAAACACCATATATTTT
>TRBV20-1|TRBJ2-3|-|-
CSASLRAWGTDTQYF
TGCAGTGCTAGTCTGCGAGCATGGGGCACAGATACGCAGTATTTT
>TRBV3-1/TRBV3-2|TRBJ2-5|-|once
CASSQGSRETQYF
TGTGCCAGCAGCCAGGGGTCGAGGGAGACCCAGTACTTC
>TRBV6-4|TRBJ1-2|-|few
CASKVTAASYGYTF
TGTGCCAGCAAAGTCACAGCAGCCTCCTATGGCTACACCTTC
>TRBV14|TRBJ2-1|-|-
CASSQVGSLYDEQFF
TGTGCCAGCAGCCAAGTCGGCAGCCTCTATGATGAGCAGTTCTTC
>TRBV13|TRBJ2-5|TRBD2|-
CASSPGGRETQYF
TGTGCCAGCAGCCCGGGGGGGCGAGAGACCCAGTACTTC
>TRBV6-5|TRBJ2-7|TRBD2|-
CASKKRLAGLYEQYF
TGTGCCAGCAAGAAAAGACTAGCGGGACTATACGAGCAGTACTTC
>TRBV20-1|TRBJ2-1|-|few
CSASESAYNEQFF
TGCAGTGCTAGTGAGTCAGCGTACAATGAGCAGTTCTTC